This T cell receptor (beta chain) appears in the sequencing data of a study of CD8 T cells in ankylosing spondylitis. Study-wide results and caveats: Reports of some motif variants in reactive arthritis synovial fluid and blood predate this one. One TCR beta motif, made up of roughly 8 highly homologous variants, appeared characteristic of ankylosing spondylitis blood.

The authors made TCR beta libraries by quantitative 5'-RACE with molecular barcodes. MiXCR was run by TCRdb on the 5' RACE reads, yielding one entry per CDR3 protein. Here the sample spans under 130,000 distinct CDR3 sequences, approximately 25% being singletons. The table lists this clonotype with a few counts. What it recognizes is unknown. CDR3 size: 13 residues. The germline V and J ends were trimmed by 6 bases and 6 bases, with 12 bases remaining between them. Per the germline V gene, CDR1 is MNHEY and CDR2 is SMNVEV (reference sequence). This chain connects TRBV27 to TRBJ1-5; D gene uncertain. Sequencing was performed on synovial fluid, either unsorted or a sorted T cell fraction (not recorded which). The receptor's source is a male donor with ankylosing spondylitis. The CDR3 DNA reads TGTGCCAGCAGCACAATCCGGAGTCAGCCCCAGCATTTT. This encodes CASSTIRSQPQHF.